Sequencing of this TCR beta chain was carried out in a study of blood T cell repertoires in COVID-19. The wider study: Italy, Spain and the United States were the sources of the convalescent and acute COVID-19 samples. The analysed material was cDNA or gDNA that came from T cells, B-cell-depleted T cells, or PBMCs.

This clone was observed a few times. Per the original methods: Nucleated cell counts were estimated from reference gene primer amplification. This table comes from immunoSEQ multiplex PCR, and its TCRdb copy is limited to in-frame clones, with some not included. V and J calls and clone size follow that table, whereas D and trimming were derived from the DNA. The sample consists of tens of thousands of clones, roughly 85% of them appearing once. This CDR3 spans 10 amino acids. The V gene's germline CDR1 is SGHTA and CDR2 FQGTGA. V was pared by 3 bases and J by 7 bases, with 4 bases between. Specimen: peripheral blood. The J gene is TRBJ2-7, the V gene TRBV7-3; no firm D call. The clonotype comes from a man aged 30 to 45 with acute or convalescent COVID-19. The DNA for the CDR3 is TGTGCCAGCAGCTTGACTGAGCAGTACTTC. This translates into CASSLTEQYF.